Only one count was recorded for the clone carrying this TCR beta chain. Its antigen is not identified. In the PCR, 60 Vbeta and 13 Jbeta primers were used. Sequenced by immunoSEQ multiplex PCR; TCRdb stores in-frame clones only, minus some. The table includes about 190,000 clones, roughly 80% detected once. These data come from a study of cytomegalovirus exposure and HLA in healthy donors. While unrecorded immune exposures were likely, the donors were nominally healthy when sampled. Study-level results: Further analysis, carried out later, found HLA-associated TCR beta chains more clonally expanded than equally common other chains. An ancestry cluster, one associated with Asian ancestry, reportedly showed fewer N-insertions than the roughly 700-donor mean in a later analysis.

The sequence was collected from a woman aged 18-29 years in good health and CMV-seronegative. Sequencing was performed on PBMCs.

The CDR3 DNA sequence: TGTGCCGGAGCGGGGTTGGTGGGGGTGCAGTACTTC. It is translated as CAGAGLVGVQYF. The V gene is TRBV30, the J gene TRBJ2-5, with 7 bases that match TRBD2. The CDR3 extends over 12 amino acids. V lost 8 bases to trimming and J lost 11 bases; unmatched junction nucleotides: 14. Germline lookup yields CDR1 GTSNPN and CDR2 SVGIG (reference sequence).